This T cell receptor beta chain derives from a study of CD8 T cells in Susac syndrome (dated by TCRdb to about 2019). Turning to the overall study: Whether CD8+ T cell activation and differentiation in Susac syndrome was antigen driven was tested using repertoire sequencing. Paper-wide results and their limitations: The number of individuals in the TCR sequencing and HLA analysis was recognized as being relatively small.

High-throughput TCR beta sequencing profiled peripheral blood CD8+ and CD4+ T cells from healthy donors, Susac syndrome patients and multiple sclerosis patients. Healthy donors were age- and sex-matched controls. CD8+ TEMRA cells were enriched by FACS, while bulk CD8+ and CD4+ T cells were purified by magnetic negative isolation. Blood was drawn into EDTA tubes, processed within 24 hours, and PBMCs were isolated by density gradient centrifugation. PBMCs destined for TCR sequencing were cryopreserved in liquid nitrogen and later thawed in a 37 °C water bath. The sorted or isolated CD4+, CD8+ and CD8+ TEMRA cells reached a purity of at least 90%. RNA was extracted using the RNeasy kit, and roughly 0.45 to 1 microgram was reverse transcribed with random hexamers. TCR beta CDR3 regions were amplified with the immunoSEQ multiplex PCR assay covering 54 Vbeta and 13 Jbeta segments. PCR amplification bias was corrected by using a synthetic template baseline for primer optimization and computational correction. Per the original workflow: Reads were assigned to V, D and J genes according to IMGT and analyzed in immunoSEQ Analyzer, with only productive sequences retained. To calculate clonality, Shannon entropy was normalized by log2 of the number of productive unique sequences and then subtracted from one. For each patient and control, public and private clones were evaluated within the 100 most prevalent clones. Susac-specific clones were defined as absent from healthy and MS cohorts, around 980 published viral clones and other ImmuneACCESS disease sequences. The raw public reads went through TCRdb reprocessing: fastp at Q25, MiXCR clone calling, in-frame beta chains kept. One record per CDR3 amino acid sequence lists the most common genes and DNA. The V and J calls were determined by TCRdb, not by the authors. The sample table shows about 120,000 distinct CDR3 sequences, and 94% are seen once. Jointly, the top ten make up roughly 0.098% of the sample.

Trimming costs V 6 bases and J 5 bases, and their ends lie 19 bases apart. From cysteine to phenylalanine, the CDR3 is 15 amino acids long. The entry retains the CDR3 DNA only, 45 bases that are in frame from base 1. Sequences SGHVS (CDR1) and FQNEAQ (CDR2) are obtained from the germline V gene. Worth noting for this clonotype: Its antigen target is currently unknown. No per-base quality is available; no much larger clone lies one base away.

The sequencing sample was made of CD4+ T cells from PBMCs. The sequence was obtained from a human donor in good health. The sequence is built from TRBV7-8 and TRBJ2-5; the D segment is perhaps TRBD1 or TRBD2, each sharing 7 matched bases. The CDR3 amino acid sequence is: CASSQRQGGTETQYF. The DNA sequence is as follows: TGTGCCAGCAGTCAACGACAGGGAGGGACGGAGACCCAGTACTTC.